This T cell receptor beta chain was obtained from a study of Graves' ophthalmopathy and Graves' hyperthyroidism. The germline CDR1 and CDR2 sequences are MGHRA and YSYEKL. V was pared by 0 bases and J by 4 bases, with 13 bases between. This CDR3 region has 15 residues. Researchers took RNA transcripts and amplified TCR beta CDR3 regions from them. An initial RT-PCR round employing HTBI primers preceded a second-round multiplex PCR. TCRdb reanalysed the multiplex PCR reads using MiXCR and keeps one entry per CDR3 protein. This table has hundreds of thousands of distinct CDR3 sequences, 15% appearing once. Among the exclusions were patients with other autoimmune diseases, uncontrolled infections, pregnancy or lactation. PBMCs had their origin in fresh peripheral blood (approximately 10 ml). This clonotype turned up a few times.

The chain joins TRBV4-1 to TRBJ2-7, with a possible D match to TRBD2 (5 bases). The sequenced sample was peripheral blood. This sequence originates from a woman in her late teens or twenties with stable Graves' hyperthyroidism. The CDR3 loop reads CASSQERAIGYEQYF. The CDR3 nucleotides read TGCGCCAGCAGCCAAGAGCGGGCCATAGGATACGAGCAGTACTTC.